The T cell receptor (beta chain) under discussion was sequenced for a study of HIV-infected patients and healthy controls (dated by TCRdb to the mid-2010s). Worth noting for this clonotype: No antigen is known for it. No clone much larger than this one lies a single base away; base qualities are absent.

The library was produced with 5' RACE. Sequencing instrument: Illumina MiSeq. The raw public data were reprocessed by TCRdb itself: fastp quality trimming at Q25, MiXCR clonotype calling, in-frame beta chains only. Each CDR3 protein gets just one entry, which takes the most common genes and DNA from the rows behind it. The sample includes almost 65,000 distinct CDR3 sequences, with roughly 19% observed a single time. The ten largest clones take up over 1.1% of the sample. The CDR3 measures 12 amino acids from cysteine to phenylalanine. The sequence is cut down to CDR3 DNA, 36 bases in frame from base 1. The germline V gene (reference sequence) yields LGHDT for CDR1 and YNNKEL for CDR2. Between the V and J ends, shortened by 4 bases and 7 bases respectively, the junction contains 10 bases.

This receptor was identified in a human donor in good health. The specimen was CD4+ T cells from blood. The sequence joins TRBV3-1 to TRBJ2-5, with an unclear D gene assignment. The DNA reads TGTGCCAGCAGCCTTGACACCGGGACCCAGTACTTC. Its product reads: CASSLDTGTQYF.